This entry describes one T cell receptor (beta chain). The germline gene is not matched at one end of the junction; a read error may be the cause. Germline V gene data show CDR1 as LGHDT and CDR2 as YNNKEL (reference sequence). There are 13 residues in the CDR3. As for time point: persistent/refractory GD, antithyroid drugs over 5 years with positive TRAb. The TCR library was made from RNA that had been extracted from PBMCs in TRIzol. iRepertoire HTBI primers and Arm-PCR of CDR3 regions built TCR beta libraries. TCRdb re-derived calls from the multiplex PCR reads in MiXCR, one entry per CDR3 protein. The sample contains approximately 380,000 distinct CDR3 sequences, roughly 20% of which appear only once. This specimen belongs to a study of regulatory T cells in long-lasting Graves disease.

This sequence originates from a female donor with Graves disease. The source was peripheral blood mononuclear cells (PBMCs), collected when the disease was refractory, from a patient treated with antithyroid drugs. V usage is TRBV3-1 and J usage is TRBJ2-4, with TRBD2 matching over 8 bases. The CDR3 here is CASSQGGKRENRF. CDR3 DNA sequence: TGTGCCAGCAGCCAAGGGGGGAAGCGGGAGAACCGCTTC.